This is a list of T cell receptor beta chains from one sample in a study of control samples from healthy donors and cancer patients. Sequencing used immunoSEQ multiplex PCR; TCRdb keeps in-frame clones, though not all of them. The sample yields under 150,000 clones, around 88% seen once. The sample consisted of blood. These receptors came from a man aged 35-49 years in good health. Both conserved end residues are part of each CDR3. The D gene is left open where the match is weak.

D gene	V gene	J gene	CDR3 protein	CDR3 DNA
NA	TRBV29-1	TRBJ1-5	CSAQGAENQPQHF	TGCAGCGCCCAAGGGGCAGAGAATCAGCCCCAGCATTTT
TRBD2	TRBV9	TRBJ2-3	CASRKGTSGDETQYF	TGTGCCAGCAGGAAAGGGACTAGCGGGGACGAAACGCAGTATTTT
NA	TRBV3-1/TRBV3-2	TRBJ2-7	CASSQGTSYEQYF	TGTGCCAGCAGCCAAGGGACTTCCTACGAGCAGTACTTC
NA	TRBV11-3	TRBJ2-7	CASSTGAQLSYEQYF	TGTGCCAGCAGCACGGGGGCCCAACTCTCCTACGAGCAGTACTTC
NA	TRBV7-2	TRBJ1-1	CASSFDYRLEAFF	TGTGCCAGCAGCTTCGATTACAGGCTTGAAGCTTTCTTT
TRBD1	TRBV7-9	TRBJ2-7	CASSLGSGTGGRYEQYF	TGTGCCAGCAGCTTAGGTTCCGGGACAGGGGGAAGGTACGAGCAGTACTTC
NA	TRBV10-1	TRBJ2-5	CASSRDHQETQYF	TGCGCCAGCAGTCGGGACCACCAAGAGACCCAGTACTTC
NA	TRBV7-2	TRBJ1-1	CASSLWGAINTEAFF	TGTGCCAGCAGCTTATGGGGGGCTATCAACACTGAAGCTTTCTTT
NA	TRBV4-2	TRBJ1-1	CASSQVPGLNTEAFF	TGTGCCAGCAGCCAAGTCCCGGGTTTGAACACTGAAGCTTTCTTT
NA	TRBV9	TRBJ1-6	CASSSRTTSPLHF	TGTGCCAGCAGCTCCCGGACGACTTCACCCCTCCACTTT
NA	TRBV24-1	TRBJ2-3	CATSDSGRTSTDTQYF	TGTGCCACCAGTGATTCCGGACGGACCAGCACAGATACGCAGTATTTT